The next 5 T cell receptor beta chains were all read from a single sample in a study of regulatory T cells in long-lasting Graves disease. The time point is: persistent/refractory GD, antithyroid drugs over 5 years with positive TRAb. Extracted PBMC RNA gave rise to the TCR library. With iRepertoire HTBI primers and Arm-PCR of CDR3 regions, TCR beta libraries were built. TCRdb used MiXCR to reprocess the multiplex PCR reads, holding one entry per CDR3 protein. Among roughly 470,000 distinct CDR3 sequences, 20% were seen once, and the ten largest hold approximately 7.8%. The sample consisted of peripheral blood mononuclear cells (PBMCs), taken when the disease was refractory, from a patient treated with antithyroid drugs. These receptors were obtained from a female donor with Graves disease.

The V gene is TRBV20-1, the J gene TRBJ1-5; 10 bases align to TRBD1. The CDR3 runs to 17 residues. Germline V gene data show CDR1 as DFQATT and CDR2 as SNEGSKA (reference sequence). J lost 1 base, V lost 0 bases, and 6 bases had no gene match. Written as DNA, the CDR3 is TGCAGTGCTAGAGATAGAGACAGGGGGCAGAGCAATCAGCCCCAGCATTTT. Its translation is CSARDRDRGQSNQPQHF.

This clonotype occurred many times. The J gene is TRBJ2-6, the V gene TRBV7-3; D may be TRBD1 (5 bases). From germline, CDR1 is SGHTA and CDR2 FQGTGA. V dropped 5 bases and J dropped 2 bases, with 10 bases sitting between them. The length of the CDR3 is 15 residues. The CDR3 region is CASSPTVPGANVLTF. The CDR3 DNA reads TGTGCCAGCAGCCCGACAGTCCCTGGGGCCAACGTCCTGACTTTC.

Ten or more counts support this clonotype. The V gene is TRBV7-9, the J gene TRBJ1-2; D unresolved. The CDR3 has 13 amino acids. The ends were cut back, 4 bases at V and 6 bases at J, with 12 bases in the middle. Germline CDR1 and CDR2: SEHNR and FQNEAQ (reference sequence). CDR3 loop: CASSYVGRNGYTF. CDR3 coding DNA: TGTGCCAGCAGCTATGTGGGCAGGAATGGCTACACCTTC.

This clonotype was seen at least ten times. The CDR3 nucleotides are TGTGCCAGCAGCCAAGTGGCAGGGCGAGAGACCCAGTACTTC. It translates to CASSQVAGRETQYF. The chain employs TRBV3-1 and TRBJ2-5, with D perhaps matching TRBD1 (5 bases). Per the germline V gene, CDR1 is LGHDT and CDR2 is YNNKEL (reference sequence). This CDR3 contains 14 residues. Trimming removed 1 base from V and 4 bases from J, with 10 bases in between.

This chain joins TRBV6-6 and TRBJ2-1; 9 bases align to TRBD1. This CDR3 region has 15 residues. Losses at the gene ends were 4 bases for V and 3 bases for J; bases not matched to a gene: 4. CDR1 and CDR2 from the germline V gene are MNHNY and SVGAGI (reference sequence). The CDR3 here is CASSLPGQGYNEQFF. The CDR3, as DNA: TGTGCCAGCAGTTTACCGGGACAGGGCTACAATGAGCAGTTCTTC.